The 32 T cell receptor beta chains reported below all come from one sample, sequenced in a study of T cell repertoires in cytomegalovirus infection. TCRdb recomputed calls from the reads with MiXCR, one row per CDR3 protein. Of 230,000 or so distinct CDR3 sequences in the sample, over 15% are singletons; the top ten hold less than 50%. Input material: CD8+ T cells from PBMCs. The receptors here all came from a human donor in good health (CMV status not recorded). Some clones in this sample may be carry-over from other donors' samples.

This clonotype was found a few times. The rearrangement links TRBV5-1 to TRBJ1-2, with D perhaps matching TRBD1 (6 bases). This CDR3 comprises 14 residues. CDR1 SGHRS and CDR2 YFSETQ come from the germline V gene. V shed 5 bases and J shed 0 bases, with 11 bases lying between them. Here the CDR3 reads CASSPGHPNYGYTF. The CDR3, as DNA: TGCGCCAGCAGTCCGGGACACCCTAACTATGGCTACACCTTC. The entire variable domain, with the rest obtained from reference TRBV5-1 and TRBJ1-2, is as follows: KAGVTQTPRYLIKTRGQQVTLSCSPISGHRSVSWYQQTPGQGLQFLFEYFSETQRNKGNFPGRFSGRQFSNSRSEMNVSTLELGDSALYLCASSPGHPNYGYTFGSGTRLTVV.

At least ten counts were recorded for this clonotype. The rearrangement links TRBV7-6 to TRBJ2-7; D may be TRBD1 or TRBD2 (6 bases each). The CDR3 length is 17 residues. In germline, CDR1 is SGHVS, CDR2 FNYEAQ. Between the trimmed V and J ends, which lost 1 base and 2 bases, there was a span of 18 bases. Here the CDR3 reads CASSLEGGTRLPYEQYF. The CDR3 region has the DNA TGTGCCAGCAGCTTAGAGGGGGGTACAAGATTACCCTACGAGCAGTACTTC. Looking up the rest from reference TRBV7-6 and TRBJ2-7 gives the full variable domain: GAGVSQSPRYKVTKRGQDVALRCDPISGHVSLYWYRQALGQGPEFLTYFNYEAQQDKSGLPNDRFSAERPEGSISTLTIQRTEQRDSAMYRCASSLEGGTRLPYEQYFGPGTRLTVT.

The chain has TRBV2 and TRBJ2-1, with D possibly TRBD1 on 5 matching bases. CDR1 SNHLY and CDR2 FYNNEI come from the germline V gene. V was trimmed by 6 bases and J by 4 bases, leaving 16 bases between them. The CDR3 covers 15 residues. In DNA, the CDR3 is TGTGCCAGCAGCCGATCGATACAGGCTTACAATGAGCAGTTCTTC. Protein sequence: CASSRSIQAYNEQFF. The whole variable domain, remainder taken from reference TRBV2 and TRBJ2-1, is EPEVTQTPSHQVTQMGQEVILRCVPISNHLYFYWYRQILGQKVEFLVSFYNNEISEKSEIFDDQFSVERPDGSNFTLKIRSTKLEDSAMYFCASSRSIQAYNEQFFGPGTRLTVL.

This sequence joins TRBV6-5 and TRBJ1-5; no clear D gene. Looked up from germline, CDR1 is MNHEY and CDR2 is SVGAGI. This CDR3 is 14 amino acids long. The V end lost 7 bases, the J end lost 0 bases, and 10 bases lay between the germline ends. The CDR3 nucleotides are TGTGCCAGCAATCCCTCTTATAGCAATCAGCCCCAGCATTTT. It encodes CASNPSYSNQPQHF.

The chain uses TRBV29-1 and TRBJ1-1; no definite D call. V lost 4 bases and J 1 base, leaving 13 bases between the germline ends. The CDR3 runs 14 residues. Germline CDR1 reads SQVTM; CDR2 reads ANQGSEA. In DNA form, the CDR3 reads TGCAGCGTTGGAAGATTGGCGAAGAACACTGAAGCTTTCTTT. The encoded protein is CSVGRLAKNTEAFF.

This chain links TRBV28 with TRBJ1-2; TRBD1 matches 8 bases. The CDR3 is 16 amino acids. The germline gives CDR1 MDHEN, CDR2 SYDVKM. The ends lost 4 bases at V and 5 bases at J; junction bases unmatched: 12. The chain's CDR3 is CASSSRRGRRAYGYTF. The CDR3 DNA reads TGTGCCAGCAGTTCTCGCAGGGGGCGCAGGGCTTATGGCTACACCTTC.

Ten or more counts support this clonotype. The chain is built from TRBV6-2 or TRBV6-3 and TRBJ1-1; D remains ambiguous. The CDR3 spans 15 residues. Trimming shortened V by 10 bases and J by 3 bases, and 21 bases separated the two germline ends. Germline-derived CDR1 and CDR2 are MNHEY and SVGEGT. CDR3: CATPDGFCLDTEAFF. For the CDR3, the DNA is TGTGCCACCCCGGACGGCTTTTGTTTGGACACTGAAGCTTTCTTT.

This clonotype was seen many times. This chain links TRBV6-2 or TRBV6-3 with TRBJ2-3, with 13 positions matching TRBD2. The CDR3 sequence is 20 residues long. V dropped 4 bases and J dropped 5; count of bases not matched to a gene: 18. Germline lookup yields CDR1 MNHEY and CDR2 SVGEGT. Here the CDR3 DNA reads TGTGCCAGCAGTTCTACCGCCGGACTAGCGGGGGAGCCCGAAAGAGATACGCAGTATTTT. Amino acid sequence: CASSSTAGLAGEPERDTQYF.

The CDR3 DNA reads as TGTGCCAGCAGTGAAGCCTGGGACGTATACGAGCAGTACTTC. Its protein is CASSEAWDVYEQYF. The J gene is TRBJ2-7, the V gene TRBV2; D may correspond to TRBD1 or TRBD2 (5 bases each). Looked up from germline, CDR1 is SNHLY and CDR2 is FYNNEI. The V end lost 0 bases, the J end lost 4 bases, and 10 bases lay between the germline ends. The CDR3 covers 14 residues.

This clonotype has ten or more counts. The V and J genes are TRBV10-3 and TRBJ1-6; TRBD1 matches 7 bases. Germline trimming cut 3 bases from V and 6 bases from J; bases unmatched to any gene: 5. Germline V CDR1 and CDR2: ENHRY, SYGVKD. CDR3 size: 15 residues. In DNA, the CDR3 is TGTGCCATCAGTGAAGGGGGCGGCAGTAATTCACCCCTCCACTTT. It translates to CAISEGGGSNSPLHF.

Turning to this clonotype: A much more abundant neighbour one base away suggests this may be a read error. In nucleotides, the CDR3 is TGTGCCAGCAGCTTTGAATCAGGGGCCCTATACGAGCAGTACTTC. Its protein product is CASSFESGALYEQYF. V and J are TRBV7-4 and TRBJ2-7, with TRBD1 as a possible D gene (6 bases). Deletions cut 3 bases from V and 4 bases from J, with 16 bases between. Germline V gene data show CDR1 as SGHVT and CDR2 as SQSDAQ. This CDR3 region has 15 residues.

This clonotype was detected many times. The V and J genes are TRBV4-2 and TRBJ2-7; no reliable D call. The CDR3 spans 15 residues. V gave up 0 bases and J gave up 3 bases, with 12 bases separating them. The germline V gene encodes CDR1 LGHNA and CDR2 YNFKEQ. The CDR3 sequence: CASSQETGFNYEQYF. The CDR3 region has the DNA TGTGCCAGCAGCCAAGAGACGGGCTTCAACTACGAGCAGTACTTC.

This clonotype was picked up many times. The chain combines TRBV12-3 or TRBV12-4 with TRBJ1-2, with D possibly TRBD1 on 5 matching bases. V was cut by 3 bases and J by 4 bases, with 9 bases left in between. The CDR3 consists of 13 residues. The CDR3 spells CASSFRDLYGYTF. CDR3 sequence (DNA): TGTGCCAGCAGTTTCCGGGACCTCTATGGCTACACCTTC.

This chain connects TRBV9 to TRBJ2-5, with 7 bases that match TRBD2. Trimming cost V 2 bases and J 1 base; bases outside gene matches: 5. Germline CDR1 reads SGDLS; CDR2 reads YYNGEE. The CDR3 totals 15 residues. The CDR3 DNA reads as TGTGCCAGCAGCGTCAGCGGGGCCACCCAAGAGACCCAGTACTTC. Amino acids: CASSVSGATQETQYF.

This clonotype was picked up a small number of times. J is TRBJ2-1 and V is TRBV28; 8 positions agree with TRBD2. Trimming at V came to 3 bases and at J to 1 base, leaving 8 bases not matched to a gene. CDR3 length equals 17 residues. Germline V gene data show CDR1 as MDHEN and CDR2 as SYDVKM. CDR3 DNA: TGTGCCAGCAGTTTTCGCGGACTAGCCCGGTCCTACAATGAGCAGTTCTTC. Its protein product is CASSFRGLARSYNEQFF.

This sequence joins TRBV28 and TRBJ1-5; no firm D call. Germline loops: CDR1 MDHEN, CDR2 SYDVKM. With 3 bases removed from V and 6 bases from J, the gap between germline ends came to 15 bases. This CDR3 comprises 15 residues. The CDR3 reads CASSLSASGGQPQHF. In DNA, the CDR3 is TGTGCCAGCAGTTTGTCAGCATCGGGAGGTCAGCCCCAGCATTTT. The whole variable domain, filled in from reference TRBV28 and TRBJ1-5, reads DVKVTQSSRYLVKRTGEKVFLECVQDMDHENMFWYRQDPGLGLRLIYFSYDVKMKEKGDIPEGYSVSREKKERFSLILESASTNQTSMYLCASSLSASGGQPQHFGDGTRLSIL.

This clonotype showed up just a few times. This rearrangement joins TRBV4-3 to TRBJ2-7, with 8 bases that match TRBD1. J gave up 0 bases and V 0 bases, and 4 bases lay outside the gene matches. Per the germline V gene, CDR1 is LGHNA and CDR2 is YSLEER. This CDR3 region has 16 residues. In nucleotides, the CDR3 is TGCGCCAGCAGCCAAGAAAGGGGGACAGGCTCCTACGAGCAGTACTTC. Amino acids: CASSQERGTGSYEQYF.

This clonotype was recorded at least ten times. The chain recombines TRBV12-5 with TRBJ2-1; 8 bases match TRBD2. V lost 5 bases to trimming and J lost 2 bases; unmatched junction nucleotides: 5. CDR1 is LGHNT, CDR2 FRNRAP, per germline. The CDR3 is made up of 15 amino acids. The CDR3, as DNA: TGTGCTAGTGGTGGAACGGGGGGGGCCTACAATGAGCAGTTCTTC. Residues: CASGGTGGAYNEQFF. Full variable domain (outside the CDR3, taken from reference TRBV12-5 and TRBJ2-1): DARVTQTPRHKVTEMGQEVTMRCQPILGHNTVFWYRQTMMQGLELLAYFRNRAPLDDSGMPKDRFSAEMPDATLATLKIQPSEPRDSAVYFCASGGTGGAYNEQFFGPGTRLTVL.

This clonotype was seen at least ten times. The chain recombines TRBV12-3 or TRBV12-4 with TRBJ2-7; D is unresolved. Trimming shortened V by 2 bases and J by 6 bases, and 11 bases separated the two germline ends. The CDR3 consists of 13 residues. For the CDR3, the DNA is TGTGCCAGCAGTTTAAGTACCATGGCCGAGCAGTACTTC. This encodes CASSLSTMAEQYF.

This clonotype has a count of ten or more. This chain uses TRBV7-2 with TRBJ2-5, with TRBD2 matching over 8 bases. The germline gives CDR1 SGHTA, CDR2 FQGNSA. The ends lost 0 bases at V and 2 bases at J; junction bases unmatched: 8. The CDR3 is 17 amino acids. Here the CDR3 DNA reads TGTGCCAGCAGCTTAGCCGGGGGGGCGGGGTTTCAAGAGACCCAGTACTTC. Amino acid sequence: CASSLAGGAGFQETQYF.

The gene calls are TRBV6-5 and TRBJ1-1; TRBD1 agrees at 9 bases. CDR3 length: 15 residues. Germline CDR1 and CDR2: MNHEY and SVGAGI. Trimming cost V 0 bases and J 4 bases; bases outside gene matches: 3. The CDR3 here is CASSYSGQGSTEAFF. The CDR3 DNA is TGTGCCAGCAGTTACTCGGGACAGGGAAGCACTGAAGCTTTCTTT.

The chain is built from TRBV18 and TRBJ2-7; D may be TRBD1 (6 bases). V dropped 3 bases and J dropped 3 bases, with 15 bases sitting between them. Germline V gene data show CDR1 as KGHSH and CDR2 as LQKENI. The CDR3 runs 15 residues. The CDR3 nucleotides are TGTGCCAGCTCACCCCAGGGGAAATCCGGCTACGAGCAGTACTTC. The encoded protein is CASSPQGKSGYEQYF.

This clonotype has a handful of counts. The chain is built from TRBV28 and TRBJ2-7, with 9 bases matching TRBD1. This CDR3 comprises 14 residues. V dropped 2 bases and J dropped 6; count of bases not matched to a gene: 5. CDR1 is MDHEN, CDR2 SYDVKM, per germline. This CDR3 reads CASSLMDRGSEQYF. The CDR3 DNA is TGTGCCAGCAGTTTAATGGACAGGGGCTCCGAGCAGTACTTC.

The rearrangement uses TRBV6-5 and TRBJ1-2, with D possibly TRBD1 on 6 matching bases. CDR3 length: 14 residues. Germline lookup yields CDR1 MNHEY and CDR2 SVGAGI. Trimming cost V 4 bases and J 3 bases, with 12 bases left between them. The CDR3 sequence: CASSSAGADYGYTF. The DNA for the CDR3 is TGTGCCAGCAGTTCCGCGGGGGCGGACTATGGCTACACCTTC.

This rearrangement joins TRBV29-1 to TRBJ1-2; no clear D. Germline-derived CDR1 and CDR2 are SQVTM and ANQGSEA. The CDR3 is 15 residues long. The V end lost 0 bases, the J end lost 3 bases, and 14 bases lay between the germline ends. CDR3: CSVEDRRAGYYGYTF. The CDR3 coding sequence is TGCAGCGTTGAAGATCGTCGGGCCGGCTACTATGGCTACACCTTC.

Concerning this clonotype: This may stem from a read error, because a much larger clone lies one nucleotide away. This rearrangement joins TRBV7-4 to TRBJ2-4, with D perhaps matching TRBD1 (6 bases). Germline loops: CDR1 SGHVT, CDR2 SQSDAQ. This CDR3 has 14 amino acids. The germline V and J ends were trimmed by 7 bases and 5 bases, with 15 bases remaining between them. DNA of the CDR3: TGTGCCAGCAACTCGACAGGTTCAGAAAACATTCAGTACTTC. Its translation: CASNSTGSENIQYF.

This clonotype was observed a few times. V is TRBV12-5 and J is TRBJ2-7, with 8 bases lining up with TRBD1. CDR3 length: 14 amino acids. V trimming: 1 base; J trimming: 2 bases; junction bases outside the gene matches: 1. CDR1 is LGHNT and CDR2 is FRNRAP in the germline V gene. The chain's CDR3 is CASGLATGAYEQYF. CDR3 DNA sequence: TGTGCTAGTGGTTTGGCGACAGGGGCCTACGAGCAGTACTTC.

The V call is TRBV29-1, the J call TRBJ2-7; D unresolved. V lost 6 bases to trimming and J lost 3 bases, with 21 bases between them. The CDR3 spans 15 residues. In germline, CDR1 is SQVTM, CDR2 ANQGSEA. Here the CDR3 DNA reads TGCAGCGTCGAAACCGGGCCGAACCTTCGCTACGAGCAGTACTTC. Translation: CSVETGPNLRYEQYF.

This chain connects TRBV10-3 to TRBJ1-2; D is perhaps TRBD1 (5 bases). V was shortened by 8 bases and J by 4 bases, with 17 bases between the two germline ends. This CDR3 is built from 14 residues. From germline, CDR1 is ENHRY and CDR2 SYGVKD. In DNA, the CDR3 is TGTGCCATCCACGGGGGGGGGTCAGGCTATGGCTACACCTTC. Amino acid sequence: CAIHGGGSGYGYTF.

This chain links TRBV29-1 with TRBJ1-4, with 7 bases lining up with TRBD1. The V segment lost 7 bases and the J segment 5 bases; nucleotides outside the gene matches: 7. Germline V gene data show CDR1 as SQVTM and CDR2 as ANQGSEA. This CDR3 has 13 amino acids. In DNA form, the CDR3 reads TGCAGCGCGGGAGTACAGGGGAATGAAAAACTGTTTTTT. Its protein is CSAGVQGNEKLFF.

This sequence joins TRBV7-9 and TRBJ1-2; tentatively, D is TRBD1 (5 bases). The CDR3 loop spans 12 amino acids. Germline V gives CDR1 SEHNR, CDR2 FQNEAQ (reference sequence). The V and J ends lost 4 bases and 5 bases respectively, with 8 bases between them. The CDR3 is CASSSGPYGYTF. The DNA for the CDR3 is TGTGCCAGCAGCTCGGGACCGTATGGCTACACCTTC.

This clonotype has just a few counts. The V call is TRBV20-1, the J call TRBJ2-7; D is undetermined. V was cut by 2 bases and J by 0 bases, with 17 bases left in between. The germline V gene encodes CDR1 DFQATT and CDR2 SNEGSKA (reference sequence). This CDR3 is built from 16 residues. DNA for the CDR3: TGCAGTGCTAGAACTTTAAGAAGGTACAACTCCTACGAGCAGTACTTC. This codes for CSARTLRRYNSYEQYF.